The 8 T cell receptor beta chains below all came from one sample that was sequenced in a study of response to subunit inactivated influenza vaccine. A single record per CDR3 protein comes from TCRdb applying MiXCR to the RT-PCR reads. The repertoire consists of about 540,000 distinct CDR3 sequences, with 11% to 15% occurring once and the leading ten covering approximately 12%. Here the sequenced sample was PBMCs from blood, taken 12 days after vaccination. The receptors stem from a man in his fifties or sixties who received an inactivated influenza vaccine.

This clonotype was observed many times. The chain is built from TRBV10-3 and TRBJ2-5; the D is unclear. Germline V gene data show CDR1 as ENHRY and CDR2 as SYGVKD. V lost 2 bases, J lost 1 base, and 8 bases lay in between. CDR3 length equals 14 residues. The CDR3 coding sequence is TGTGCCATCAGTGAGGGCATACCCCAAGAGACCCAGTACTTC. This encodes CAISEGIPQETQYF.

This chain uses TRBV12-3 or TRBV12-4 with TRBJ2-1; 9 positions agree with TRBD1. Germline trimming cut 4 bases from V and 10 bases from J; bases unmatched to any gene: 5. The CDR3 consists of 13 residues. CDR3: CASSSTGGHEQFF. CDR3 bases: TGTGCCAGCAGTTCTACAGGGGGCCACGAGCAGTTCTTC.

The rearrangement links TRBV20-1 to TRBJ2-1; TRBD1 is a possible D gene (6 bases). Trimming took 6 bases from V and 6 from J, leaving 24 bases between them. This CDR3 contains 16 residues. The germline gives CDR1 DFQATT, CDR2 SNEGSKA (reference sequence). CDR3: CSARYRDLYDPNEQFF. The CDR3 nucleotides read TGCAGTGCCAGGTACAGGGACCTATACGATCCCAATGAGCAGTTCTTC.

This clonotype was seen a handful of times. V is TRBV4-3 and J is TRBJ2-1; 8 positions match TRBD2. Germline CDR1 LGHNA, CDR2 YSLEER. The CDR3 consists of 17 residues. After removal of 3 bases from V and 2 bases from J, the junction contained 9 bases not matched to a gene. CDR3 amino acids: CASSHEGLAGTYNEQFF. In DNA, the CDR3 is TGCGCCAGCAGCCATGAAGGATTAGCGGGAACCTACAATGAGCAGTTCTTC.

CDR3 region: CASSYTSPSSYNSPLHF. In nucleotides, the CDR3 is TGTGCCAGCAGTTACACCTCGCCTAGCTCCTATAATTCACCCCTCCACTTT. The chain carries TRBV6-5 and TRBJ1-6, with unresolved D. This CDR3 region has 17 residues. V was shortened by 2 bases and J by 0 bases, with 11 bases between the two germline ends. CDR1 is MNHEY and CDR2 is SVGAGI in the germline V gene.

This clonotype was recorded a few times. The V gene is TRBV10-3, the J gene TRBJ1-5; D might be TRBD1 (5 bases). V was clipped by 0 bases and J by 2 bases, with 5 bases between them. Germline loops: CDR1 ENHRY, CDR2 SYGVKD. CDR3 length equals 14 residues. The CDR3 bases are TGTGCCATCAGTGAGTCAGGGGGCAATCAGCCCCAGCATTTT. Residues: CAISESGGNQPQHF.

This clonotype was found a few times. This rearrangement joins TRBV5-4 to TRBJ1-6; no clear D gene. V lost 4 bases and J 10 bases, leaving 18 bases between the germline ends. Germline lookup yields CDR1 SGHNT and CDR2 YYREEE (reference sequence). This CDR3 region has 15 residues. The chain's CDR3 is CASSPTPGGVSPLHF. The CDR3 DNA is TGTGCCAGCAGCCCTACCCCCGGCGGTGTGTCACCCCTCCACTTT.

Many counts were recorded for this clonotype. V and J are TRBV20-1 and TRBJ2-5; 7 positions agree with TRBD1. With V trimmed by 2 bases and J by 2 bases, 11 bases remained unmatched. The CDR3 totals 16 residues. Germline-derived CDR1 and CDR2 are DFQATT and SNEGSKA (reference sequence). The chain's CDR3 is CSARLPLQGLQETQYF. CDR3 DNA sequence: TGCAGTGCTAGACTTCCATTACAGGGGCTTCAAGAGACCCAGTACTTC.